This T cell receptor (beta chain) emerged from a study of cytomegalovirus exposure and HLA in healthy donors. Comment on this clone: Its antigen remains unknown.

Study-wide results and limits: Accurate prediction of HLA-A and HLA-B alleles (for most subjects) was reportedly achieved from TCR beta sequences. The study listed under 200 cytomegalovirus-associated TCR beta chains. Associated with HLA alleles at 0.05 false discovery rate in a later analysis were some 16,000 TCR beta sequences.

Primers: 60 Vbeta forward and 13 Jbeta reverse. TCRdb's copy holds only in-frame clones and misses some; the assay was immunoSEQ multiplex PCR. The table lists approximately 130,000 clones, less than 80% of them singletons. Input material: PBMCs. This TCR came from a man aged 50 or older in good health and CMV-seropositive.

The CDR3 DNA sequence: TGTGCCAGCAGCACCCGACAGGGATGGGGCTACACCTTC. Its protein is CASSTRQGWGYTF. This chain links TRBV7-9 with TRBJ1-2, with 7 bases matching TRBD1. J gave up 8 bases and V 5 bases, and 8 bases lay outside the gene matches. CDR3 length: 13 residues. Per germline, CDR1 SEHNR and CDR2 FQNEAQ (reference sequence).